This TCR beta chain was recovered during a study of T-cell reconstitution after alpha-beta-depleted transplantation in children. CDR1 and CDR2 (germline): MNHEY, SVGAGI. The CDR3 spans 14 residues. J lost 5 bases, V lost 4 bases, and 4 bases had no gene match. This clonotype was observed a handful of times. Its target is not known. Construction of the TCRbeta library involved unique molecular identifiers. TCRdb redid the calling of the PCR reads with MiXCR, one entry per CDR3 protein. This sample carries approximately 430,000 distinct CDR3 sequences, under 20% of them seen once, and the ten largest clones take under 30%. Study-level results: The main origin of T-cell counts and diversity one year after transplant was newly produced T cells. For some patients, TCRbeta diversity was high at day 60 because of recipient T cells and thymic progenitors that survived.

The rearrangement links TRBV6-5 to TRBJ1-4; 7 nucleotides align to TRBD1. This sequence originates from a boy in the first two years of life who had a stem cell transplant for Wiskott-Aldrich syndrome, so the T cells may come from the graft donor. This specimen consisted of PBMCs, mostly from graft donor cells, obtained 360 days after TCRalphabeta/CD19-depleted stem cell transplant. The CDR3 spells CASSSLTGNEKLFF. In DNA form, the CDR3 reads TGTGCCAGCAGTTCCCTGACAGGGAATGAAAAACTGTTTTTT.